This T cell receptor (beta chain) was sequenced during a study of cytomegalovirus exposure and HLA in healthy donors (dated by TCRdb to 2017 to 2019). With regard to the full study: According to an earlier analysis of a few hundred of the donors, about 190 million T cells yielded roughly 110 million unique TCR beta sequences and around 300 Gb of sequence data. An early release covering roughly 580 HLA-typed donors comprised about 320 gigabases of sequencing data and roughly 86 million unique TCR sequences. Among the 398 genotyped donors, approximately 76% belonged to the genetic ancestry cluster associated with self-reported Caucasian donors. The study was designed to test whether signatures of past pathogen exposure could be identified by cataloging public T cell receptors. The study profiled the T cell repertoires of around 700 subjects by immunosequencing and related them to cytomegalovirus serostatus. Along with the roughly 670-subject first cohort, a separate validation cohort of 120 different subjects was used. To predict cytomegalovirus infection status, the study brought together high-throughput TCR immunosequencing, statistical association of individual TCRs with disease status, and machine learning. A later analysis re-examined previously published TCR beta repertoires from several hundred donors and added high-resolution HLA genotyping to investigate patterns of TCR occurrence. In the later analysis, no new phenotypic data were used to find candidate immune exposures; instead, reliance was placed on TCR beta sequences and their occurrence across donors. An earlier analysis of fewer than 700 of the donors applied high-throughput TCR beta sequencing to assess whether each TCR beta V gene segment acted as functional or pseudogenic. Donor age, sex, ethnicity and CMV serostatus were collected together with the repertoire data. A later genetic analysis used genome-wide SNP genotypes for about 60% of the roughly 700 donors, treating that subset as a discovery cohort. Every discovery cohort repertoire had been produced on one sequencing platform. HLA typing included class I and class II loci at four-digit resolution. Typing coverage varied by locus: about 620-640 donors for A, B, C, DRB1 and DQB1; approximately 500 for DQA1; more than 600 for DPA1; around 450 for DPB1. Four to six DR-DQ haplotypes were handled as single units for association and clustering, since linkage in the cohort was strong. Across roughly 420 genotyped donors of the cohort, an average of about 240,000 unique TCR beta nucleotide sequences per donor were sequenced, and 15% to 20% of those sequences were non-productive. General findings and caveats noted by the study authors: The presence/absence analyses assumed that sequencing depth was roughly uniform across donors, and that assumption may not be true. According to a later analysis, TCR association rates differed among HLA loci, with DRB1 alleles showing the most associated TCRs and HLA-C alleles showing the fewest. The classifier was reported to diagnose cytomegalovirus status with high specificity and sensitivity in both the original and validation cohorts. Immune exposure information for the cohort was limited to CMV serostatus. Linkage disequilibrium might explain the correlated functional status among segregating V segments, but an unknown experimental factor could not be ruled out. Because HLA typing was missing for some donors at each locus, association tests included only the typed subset. A later genetic analysis reported fewer N-insertions in productive TCRs among donors in an Asian-associated ancestry cluster than the approximately 670-donor mean. In a later genetic analysis, a missense DCLRE1C variant was associated with V-gene and J-gene trimming of TCR beta chains, and the association was replicated in an independent cohort. Strong co-occurrence of HLA alleles, especially DR and DQ, made assigning TCR associations to individual alleles difficult. In this cohort, only TCR beta chains were sequenced, and detectable features were limited by the absence of alpha or paired-chain data. In an earlier analysis of under 600 of the donors, most TCR beta V segments were observed in productive rearrangements about 87% or about 30% of the time, broadly matching IMGT annotations. The authors suggested that the approach could potentially be extended to other disease states and immunological phenotypes. Several of the top co-occurrence clusters appeared to be linked to parvovirus B19, influenza, CMV and Epstein-Barr virus, according to a later analysis. A further reported finding was that TCR beta sequences accurately predicted the HLA-A and HLA-B alleles for most subjects in the first cohort. In a later analysis, HLA-associated TCR beta chains were found to be more clonally expanded and to have lower generation probabilities than equally common non-associated chains. Most CMV-associated TCR beta chains appeared to be HLA-restricted in a later analysis, and the HLA associations seemed to be driven largely by CMV exposure. In the study, 150 to 200 TCR beta chains were listed as associated with cytomegalovirus. While some public TCRs were present in many individuals, most TCR sequences turned up only very rarely across donors. The earlier analysis of approximately 590 of the donors excluded about 16 rarely observed V segments, including chromosome 9 orphons, because counts were too low. A few of the identified cytomegalovirus-associated TCR beta chains were confirmed in vitro to be specific for cytomegalovirus antigens. A cluster of highly shared sequence variants was judged likely to represent a technical artifact of the sequencing pipeline. Specific HLA alleles were associated with roughly 16,000 TCR beta sequences at a false discovery rate of 0.05 in a later analysis.

The cohort consisted of 650 to 850 healthy bone marrow donors. At the time of sampling, all cohort members were nominally healthy, though unrecorded immune exposures were likely present. The donor was CMV seropositive and belonged to the group of a few hundred seropositive cohort members. Every donor gave a peripheral blood sample, and the peripheral blood mononuclear cells from that sample were used for TCR beta sequencing. The Qiagen DNeasy Blood Extraction Kit was used to extract genomic DNA from the blood cell samples. Receptors were amplified or captured by the immunoSEQ multiplex PCR assay. For the multiplex PCR, a mixture combining 60 forward primers for TCR Vbeta segments and 13 reverse primers for TCR Jbeta segments was used. The CDR3 region of rearranged TCR beta genes was amplified from genomic DNA with a multiplex PCR assay. Amplified TCR beta libraries were sequenced as 87-base-pair reads on the Illumina HiSeq System. As for the original processing: Across the 666 repertoires, a later analysis counted approximately 83 million unique TCR beta chains, some 11 million of which were shared by at least two donors. Raw reads were error-corrected and collapsed into unique sequences with a nearest-neighbor algorithm that merged closely related sequences to remove PCR and sequencing errors. CDR3 sequences were aligned to IMGT reference sequences to assign V, D and J gene segments. For a sequence to be retained, a match of at least six nucleotides was required to both a V gene segment and a J gene segment. Rearrangements were called productive when the CDR3 lacked stop codons and stayed in frame with V and J; all others were non-productive. Following IMGT convention, CDR3 was defined as the stretch from the second conserved V-encoded cysteine up to the conserved J-encoded phenylalanine. The earlier analysis of 587 of the donors excluded sequences that lacked an unambiguous match to a single V gene segment. An earlier analysis of several hundred of the donors called V segments functional above 56.7% productive rearrangements and segregating when the between-donor standard deviation exceeded 5%. A statistical classification framework was developed to diagnose cytomegalovirus status using the catalog of TCR beta chain sequences. In a later analysis, V and J genes were assigned by comparing TCR nucleotide sequences against IMGT/GENE-DB human TR gene sequences. Using the TCRdist pipeline, a later analysis assigned CDR3 sequences along with most-parsimonious VDJ recombination scenarios. In a later analysis, every TCR beta chain was defined by the combination of its CDR3 amino acid sequence and its V-gene family, and reads without a unique V-gene family were dropped. As a way to deal with suspected cross-contamination and a sequencing artifact, a later analysis dropped 640 or so nucleotide sequences that were highly shared and had low generation probability. A later analysis calculated a clonal expansion index for each public chain from normalized within-repertoire ranks of inferred template counts. In a later analysis, generation probabilities were computed with a VDJ recombination model fitted to out-of-frame rearrangements, and the resulting probabilities were checked against IGoR. Hypergeometric tests were used in a later analysis to score TCR-TCR, TCR-HLA and TCR-CMV co-occurrence, with a repertoire-size bias correction applied to the TCR pairs. In a later analysis, false discovery rates were estimated by permuting HLA or CMV assignments 20 times. A later analysis grouped co-occurring TCRs with DBSCAN, adding TCRdist sequence similarity when clustering within HLA-allele-positive subsets. For co-occurrence clustering, repertoires with fewer than 30,000 or more than 120,000 public chains were excluded, along with 4 to 6 repertoires with anomalous nucleotide sharing. The table comes from immuneACCESS by way of TCRdb, which keeps in-frame sequences with V and J called. Part of the clones is missing from these tables; in studies checked, under half for an unresolved V gene and the rest for unknown reasons. V and J calls plus clone size are reproduced from that table; the DNA served to infer D and trimming. The sample table records tens of thousands of clones. 15% of the sample is taken by the ten largest.

Concerning this clone itself: Its antigen is not yet known.

This clonotype was sampled from a man aged 50 or older in good health and CMV-seropositive. The specimen was PBMCs.

The CDR3: CASGAGISHPDTQYF. The DNA is as follows: TGTGCTAGTGGAGCCGGGATTTCCCACCCAGATACGCAGTATTTT. The sequence is built from TRBV12-5 and TRBJ2-3; the D gene is perhaps TRBD2, from 5 matching bases. The CDR3 has 15 amino acids, counting the end cysteine and phenylalanine. The DNA shown is the 45-base CDR3, in frame from base 1. The V end loses 6 bases and the J end loses 4 bases, and a stretch of 17 bases separates them. The germline V gene yields LGHNT for CDR1 and FRNRAP for CDR2. With the portions outside the CDR3 filled from the reference TRBV12-5 and TRBJ2-3 genes, the complete variable region becomes DARVTQTPRHKVTEMGQEVTMRCQPILGHNTVFWYRQTMMQGLELLAYFRNRAPLDDSGMPKDRFSAEMPDATLATLKIQPSEPRDSAVYFCASGAGISHPDTQYFGPGTRLTVL.